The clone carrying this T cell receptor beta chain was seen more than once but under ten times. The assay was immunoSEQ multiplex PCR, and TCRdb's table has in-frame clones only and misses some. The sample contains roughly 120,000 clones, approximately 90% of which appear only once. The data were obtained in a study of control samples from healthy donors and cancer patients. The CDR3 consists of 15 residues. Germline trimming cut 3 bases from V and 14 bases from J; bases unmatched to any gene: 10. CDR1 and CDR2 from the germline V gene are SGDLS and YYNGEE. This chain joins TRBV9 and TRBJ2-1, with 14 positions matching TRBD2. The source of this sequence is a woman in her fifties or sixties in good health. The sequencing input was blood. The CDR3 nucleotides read TGTGCCAGCAGCGCATCCGGGACTAGCGGGAGTTTGGAGTTCTTC. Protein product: CASSASGTSGSLEFF.